What follows are 15 T cell receptor beta chains derived from one specimen sequenced in a study of blood T cells in healthy people across ages. Combining a sample-barcoded 5' primer with a J-beta primer mix, a second PCR ran for roughly 7 to 11 cycles. TCRdb fed the 5' RACE reads into MiXCR, producing one record per CDR3 protein. The table shows roughly 1.7 million distinct CDR3 sequences, with almost 35% occurring only once. Material: blood. The receptor source for this set is a woman aged 25 to 39 in good health.

Only a few counts were recorded for this clonotype. V and J are TRBV10-3 and TRBJ2-6; D might be TRBD1 (5 bases). CDR3 size: 16 residues. Trimming took off 3 bases at V and 1 base at J, with 10 bases between the two ends. From germline, CDR1 is ENHRY and CDR2 SYGVKD. CDR3 bases: TGTGCCATCAGTGACGGACACTTATCTGGGGCCAACGTCCTGACTTTC. Protein product: CAISDGHLSGANVLTF.

This clonotype appeared many times. A much larger clone is a single base away; this may be a read error. The chain recombines TRBV20-1 with TRBJ2-7, with no clear D. There are 13 residues in the CDR3. Trimming took 4 bases from V and 3 from J, leaving 13 bases between them. From germline, CDR1 is DFQATT and CDR2 SNEGSKA (reference sequence). The CDR3 reads CSAKYPESYEQYF. DNA for the CDR3: TGCAGTGCTAAGTACCCTGAAAGCTACGAGCAGTACTTC.

The chain has TRBV28 and TRBJ2-7, with D maybe TRBD1 (6 bases). CDR3 length: 14 amino acids. V was cut by 6 bases and J by 0 bases, with 12 bases left in between. Germline lookup yields CDR1 MDHEN and CDR2 SYDVKM. CDR3 DNA sequence: TGTGCCAGCAGGTTGCTAGGGGGCTCCTACGAGCAGTACTTC. This encodes CASRLLGGSYEQYF.

The rearrangement links TRBV4-2 to TRBJ1-1; a possible D gene is TRBD1 (5 bases). CDR1 and CDR2 from the germline V gene are LGHNA and YNFKEQ. CDR3 size: 15 residues. V was pared by 6 bases and J by 5 bases, with 19 bases between. CDR3 residues: CASRPRTSRATEAFF. CDR3 nucleotide sequence: TGTGCCAGCAGACCGCGCACTAGCAGGGCAACTGAAGCTTTCTTT.

The chain couples TRBV24-1 to TRBJ2-1, with D possibly called TRBD1 or TRBD2 (5 bases each). CDR3 length: 12 residues. Germline CDR1 KGHDR, CDR2 SFDVKD. Trimming shortened V by 5 bases and J by 15 bases, and 16 bases separated the two germline ends. In DNA, the CDR3 is TGTGCCACCAGTGGTTACGGGGCCGACAGGTTCTTC. This gives the protein CATSGYGADRFF.

The V call is TRBV7-2, the J call TRBJ1-1, with 11 bases lining up with TRBD1. Germline CDR1 is SGHTA and CDR2 is FQGNSA. The CDR3 consists of 17 residues. Unmatched junction bases numbered 9, after V lost 5 bases and J lost 1 base. The CDR3 loop reads CASSRWTGGVGNTEAFF. Here the CDR3 DNA reads TGTGCCAGCAGCCGGTGGACAGGGGGCGTGGGGAACACTGAAGCTTTCTTT.

This clonotype was seen ten or more times. The CDR3 is CASRGTSHNEQFF. The CDR3 DNA is TGTGCCAGCAGAGGGACTAGCCACAATGAGCAGTTCTTC. V gene TRBV25-1 combines with J gene TRBJ2-1; 9 bases are a match to TRBD2. With V trimmed by 6 bases and J by 5 bases, 2 bases remained unmatched. The germline gives CDR1 MGHDK, CDR2 SYGVNS. The length of the CDR3 is 13 residues.

The table lists this clonotype with a few counts. The chain joins TRBV6-2 or TRBV6-3 to TRBJ2-3; 12 positions match TRBD2. Per germline, CDR1 MNHEY and CDR2 SVGEGT. With V trimmed by 6 bases and J by 3 bases, 10 bases remained unmatched. This CDR3 spans 17 amino acids. The CDR3 DNA sequence: TGTGCCAGCAGGGACCTTGGACTAGCGGGGATAACAGATACGCAGTATTTT. Translated: CASRDLGLAGITDTQYF.

This sequence joins TRBV12-3 or TRBV12-4 and TRBJ1-2; a weak D match, TRBD1 (5 bases). V lost 7 bases and J 9 bases, leaving 18 bases between the germline ends. The CDR3 runs 13 residues. CDR3 sequence: CASTISGGISYTF. CDR3 bases: TGTGCCAGCACCATATCGGGGGGGATTAGCTACACCTTC.

In this sample, this clonotype turned up a few times. J is TRBJ1-5 and V is TRBV10-1, with no clear D. The germline CDR1 and CDR2 sequences are WNHNN and SYGVQD (reference sequence). This CDR3 spans 15 amino acids. Trimming stripped 3 bases from V and 7 bases from J, with 16 bases between. In nucleotides, the CDR3 is TGCGCCAGCAGTGATCCTCGGGAGGGAGACCAGCCCCAGCATTTT. It codes for CASSDPREGDQPQHF.

This clonotype has ten or more counts. This chain connects TRBV12-3 or TRBV12-4 to TRBJ2-1; 9 bases align to TRBD2. V lost 4 bases and J lost 6; bases outside the gene matches: 10. The CDR3 extends over 16 amino acids. This CDR3 reads CASSSQRGAGSNEQFF. The CDR3 bases are TGTGCCAGCAGTTCCCAGCGGGGGGCGGGGAGCAATGAGCAGTTCTTC.

The chain carries TRBV29-1 and TRBJ1-2; no clear D. The CDR3 has 13 residues. Germline values: CDR1 SQVTM, CDR2 ANQGSEA. V was shortened by 1 base and J by 8 bases, with 14 bases between the two germline ends. CDR3 sequence: CSVEGQTQMGYTF. The CDR3 DNA is TGCAGCGTTGAAGGACAAACCCAAATGGGCTACACCTTC.

The chain combines TRBV27 with TRBJ2-1; D might be TRBD2 (5 bases). Germline V gene lookup returns CDR1 MNHEY and CDR2 SMNVEV (reference sequence). The length of the CDR3 is 13 residues. Trimming shortened V by 6 bases and J by 10 bases, and 16 bases separated the two germline ends. The CDR3 loop is CASSMPKSGEQFF. The CDR3 DNA reads TGTGCCAGCAGCATGCCGAAAAGCGGAGAGCAGTTCTTC.

V usage is TRBV20-1 and J usage is TRBJ2-1, with a weak D call TRBD2 (6 bases). Germline-derived CDR1 and CDR2 are DFQATT and SNEGSKA (reference sequence). Trimming pared 6 bases from V and 8 bases from J, leaving 14 bases between. CDR3 size: 12 residues. The CDR3 bases are TGCAGTGCAGGACTAACGGGGTATGAGCAGTTCTTC. Translated, it gives CSAGLTGYEQFF.

This clonotype was detected a few times. The gene calls are TRBV7-2 and TRBJ1-5; D might be TRBD1 (6 bases). The CDR3 runs 16 residues. Germline V gene data show CDR1 as SGHTA and CDR2 as FQGNSA. V lost 1 base to trimming and J lost 5 bases, with 15 bases between them. The CDR3 DNA reads as TGTGCCAGCAGCTTAGTAGCCAGGGGCAACGATCAGCCCCAGCATTTT. This sequence encodes CASSLVARGNDQPQHF.